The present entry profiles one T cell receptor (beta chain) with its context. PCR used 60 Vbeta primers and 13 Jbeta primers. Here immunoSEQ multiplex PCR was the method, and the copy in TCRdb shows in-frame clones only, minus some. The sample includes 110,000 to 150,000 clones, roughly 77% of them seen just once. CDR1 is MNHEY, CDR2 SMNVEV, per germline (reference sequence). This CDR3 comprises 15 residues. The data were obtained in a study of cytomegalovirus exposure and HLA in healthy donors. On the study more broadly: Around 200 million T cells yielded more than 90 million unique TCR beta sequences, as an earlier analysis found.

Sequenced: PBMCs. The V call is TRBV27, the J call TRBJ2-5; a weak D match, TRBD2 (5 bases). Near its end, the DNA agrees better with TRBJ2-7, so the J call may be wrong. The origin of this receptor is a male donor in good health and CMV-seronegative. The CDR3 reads CASYGVREGPYEQYF. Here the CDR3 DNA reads TGTGCCAGCTACGGAGTCCGGGAAGGGCCCTACGAGCAGTACTTC.